This T cell receptor beta chain was captured by sequencing in a study of human T cells and chemical hapten exposure. About the study: Among samples, TCR yields varied mainly because of small differences in pooled library volume.

From the RACE reads, TCRdb called clonotypes with MiXCR, one entry per CDR3 protein. The data contain about 120,000 distinct CDR3 sequences, around an eighth of them singletons. Study results and limitations: With regard to DPC sensitization, TCRs above 1 in 1000 frequency did not change.

Sample time point: patch test 1, 2 weeks after DPC sensitization. Treatment meaning: therapeutic diphenylcyclopropenone sensitization with weekly scalp DPC. This clonotype was recorded many times. Its antigen is not known. V shed 1 base and J 2 bases; nucleotides not matched to a gene: 4. The CDR3 totals 14 residues. Germline V gives CDR1 DFQATT, CDR2 SNEGSKA (reference sequence). Sequenced here: whole blood, sampled in connection with sensitization to the hapten diphenylcyclopropenone (DPC). This TCR was recovered from a woman aged 45 to 65 with alopecia areata. Some clones in this sample may be carry-over from other donors' samples. The rearrangement joins TRBV20-1 to TRBJ2-7; 8 bases match TRBD2. Here the CDR3 DNA reads TGCAGTGCTAGAGGCGGGAGGCGTGCCTACGAGCAGTACTTC. It specifies CSARGGRRAYEQYF.